The clone carrying this T cell receptor beta chain occurred once. This specimen belongs to a study of T cell responses to AZD1222 COVID-19 vaccine. The V end was cut by 3 bases, the J end by 3 bases, with 15 bases between. Germline values: CDR1 SGHTA, CDR2 FQGTGA. This CDR3 has 16 residues. This table comes from immunoSEQ multiplex PCR, and its TCRdb copy is limited to in-frame clones, with some not included. The profile shows about 120,000 clones, around 87% of them singletons. The chain carries TRBV7-3 and TRBJ2-4; the D gene is possibly TRBD2 (6 bases). This clonotype was obtained from an adult who received the AZD1222 COVID-19 vaccine. The starting material was peripheral blood, obtained 28 days after the second AZD1222 dose. The CDR3 is CASSLEGPPRKNIQYF. CDR3 bases: TGTGCCAGCAGCTTGGAGGGGCCACCGCGCAAAAACATTCAGTACTTC. Supplemented by reference TRBV7-3 and TRBJ2-4, the full variable domain reads GAGVSQTPSNKVTEKGKYVELRCDPISGHTALYWYRQSLGQGPEFLIYFQGTGAADDSGLPNDRFFAVRPEGSVSTLKIQRTERGDSAVYLCASSLEGPPRKNIQYFGAGTRLSVL.